One and the same sample provided the 11 T cell receptor beta chains below, sequenced in a study of blood T cell repertoires in COVID-19. The assay was immunoSEQ multiplex PCR, and TCRdb's table has in-frame clones only and misses some. The profile covers roughly 380,000 clones, with roughly 90% appearing a single time and under 5% taken by the ten largest. The sample consisted of peripheral blood. All receptors come from a woman aged 55-70 years with COVID-19, enrolled during active disease.

V and J are TRBV29-1 and TRBJ2-5; D unresolved. This CDR3 region has 12 residues. CDR1 is SQVTM and CDR2 is ANQGSEA in the germline V gene. The V gene lost 1 base and the J gene lost 2 bases, with 5 bases spanning the gap. CDR3 coding DNA: TGCAGCGTTGAAGGGCGGCAAGAGACCCAGTACTTC. Translating gives CSVEGRQETQYF.

V and J are TRBV4-2 and TRBJ2-7; 13 bases agree with TRBD2. The V gene's germline CDR1 is LGHNA and CDR2 YNFKEQ. The trim removed 0 bases at V and 7 bases at J, leaving 6 bases unmatched. This CDR3 contains 16 residues. DNA of the CDR3: TGTGCCAGCAGCCAAGATCGCGGACTAGCGGGGGTAGAGCAGTACTTC. It translates to CASSQDRGLAGVEQYF.

The rearrangement uses TRBV30 and TRBJ1-4; D is perhaps TRBD1 (6 bases). There are 16 residues in the CDR3. Germline V gene lookup returns CDR1 GTSNPN and CDR2 SVGIG (reference sequence). The V gene lost 2 bases and the J gene lost 8 bases, with 21 bases spanning the gap. CDR3 protein: CAWSLTSGGLVEKLFF. DNA for the CDR3: TGTGCCTGGAGTCTAACGTCGGGGGGCCTAGTGGAAAAACTGTTTTTT.

The rearrangement joins TRBV6-5 to TRBJ1-6; D may be TRBD1 (6 bases). This CDR3 contains 14 residues. Trimming took 6 bases from V and 5 from J, leaving 11 bases between them. Looked up from germline, CDR1 is MNHEY and CDR2 is SVGAGI. CDR3 protein: CASSQGPHNSPLHF. DNA for the CDR3: TGTGCCAGCAGCCAGGGGCCCCATAATTCACCCCTCCACTTT.

V usage is TRBV11-2 and J usage is TRBJ2-2; 12 nucleotides agree with TRBD2. The CDR3 loop spans 17 amino acids. The germline gives CDR1 SGHAT, CDR2 FQNNGV. The trim removed 2 bases at V and 0 bases at J, leaving 1 base unmatched. CDR3 sequence: CASSLLAGGPNTGELFF. In DNA form, the CDR3 reads TGTGCCAGCAGCTTACTAGCGGGGGGGCCGAACACCGGGGAGCTGTTTTTT.

CDR3 amino acids: CASSYRTGVRETQYF. CDR3 sequence (DNA): TGTGCCAGCAGCTACCGGACAGGAGTTAGAGAGACCCAGTACTTC. This chain connects TRBV7-2 to TRBJ2-5; 7 nucleotides line up with TRBD1. The CDR3 consists of 15 residues. Looked up from germline, CDR1 is SGHTA and CDR2 is FQGNSA. Unmatched junction bases numbered 9, after V lost 4 bases and J lost 4 bases.

The chain has TRBV11-2 and TRBJ2-7; TRBD1 matches at 11 bases. Germline CDR1 and CDR2: SGHAT and FQNNGV. This CDR3 comprises 16 residues. Trimming cost V 1 base and J 3 bases; bases outside gene matches: 5. The CDR3: CASSLARTGGLYEQYF. In nucleotides, the CDR3 is TGTGCCAGCAGCTTAGCCCGGACAGGGGGCCTCTACGAGCAGTACTTC.

The rearrangement links TRBV7-2 to TRBJ2-4; 10 bases map to TRBD1. The length of the CDR3 is 17 residues. Germline CDR1 is SGHTA and CDR2 is FQGNSA. V lost 5 bases and J lost 1; bases outside the gene matches: 8. This chain's CDR3 is CASSADRGRLAKNIQYF. CDR3 in DNA: TGTGCCAGCAGCGCCGACAGGGGGCGTTTGGCCAAAAACATTCAGTACTTC.

The V gene is TRBV12-5, the J gene TRBJ2-4; 10 bases line up with TRBD2. J was trimmed by 6 bases and V by 5 bases; bases with no gene match: 1. Germline V CDR1 and CDR2: LGHNT, FRNRAP. There are 13 residues in the CDR3. The CDR3 bases are TGTGCTAGTGGTCTAGCGGGGGTAAACATTCAGTACTTC. Translated: CASGLAGVNIQYF. The complete variable domain, with remaining parts taken from reference TRBV12-5 and TRBJ2-4, reads DARVTQTPRHKVTEMGQEVTMRCQPILGHNTVFWYRQTMMQGLELLAYFRNRAPLDDSGMPKDRFSAEMPDATLATLKIQPSEPRDSAVYFCASGLAGVNIQYFGAGTRLSVL.

V is TRBV10-3 and J is TRBJ2-2, with D possibly being TRBD2 (5 bases). V was cut by 6 bases and J by 0 bases, with 14 bases left in between. CDR1 and CDR2 from the germline V gene are ENHRY and SYGVKD. The CDR3 consists of 16 residues. The CDR3: CAIRRVDHSNTGELFF. The CDR3, as DNA: TGTGCCATCAGGAGGGTGGACCACTCGAACACCGGGGAGCTGTTTTTT.

The rearrangement uses TRBV5-1 and TRBJ1-2; 9 nucleotides match TRBD1. This CDR3 comprises 14 residues. Germline V gene sequence: CDR1 SGHRS, CDR2 YFSETQ. The ends lost 4 bases at V and 9 bases at J; junction bases unmatched: 10. The CDR3 DNA sequence: TGCGCCAGCAGCGCCACGACCGGGACAGGGAGCTACACCTTC. Its translation is CASSATTGTGSYTF.